A selection of T cell receptor beta chains follows, all from one sample in a study of blood T cell repertoires in COVID-19. Sequencing was performed with immunoSEQ multiplex PCR; in TCRdb, only in-frame clones are kept and a portion is missing. The data show approximately 300,000 clones, with approximately 91% seen just once and around 3.9% held by the top ten. The sequencing input was PBMCs or T cells enriched from blood (not recorded which). These receptors originate from a woman aged 25 to 39 who had been exposed to COVID-19. CDR3s include the opening cysteine and the closing phenylalanine or tryptophan. D genes are given only for firm matches. Some rows mark clone size as missing; the rest say once, few, many or name a class of expanded clone.

clone_size: .; j_call: TRBJ1-2; v_call: TRBV3-1/TRBV3-2; d_call: .; cdr3_nt: TGTGCCAGCAGCCAAGGACAGGCTAAGTATGGCTACACCTTC; cdr3_aa: CASSQGQAKYGYTF
clone_size: .; j_call: TRBJ1-2; v_call: TRBV5-4; d_call: TRBD1; cdr3_nt: TGTGCCAGCAGCGTAGGGACAGAAGTACTTGTAGGCTACACCTTC; cdr3_aa: CASSVGTEVLVGYTF
clone_size: .; j_call: TRBJ1-4; v_call: TRBV7-2; d_call: TRBD1; cdr3_nt: TGTGCCAGCAGCTTAGGTGGGACAGGGTTCCGCACATTTAATGAAAAACTGTTTTTT; cdr3_aa: CASSLGGTGFRTFNEKLFF
clone_size: .; j_call: TRBJ2-1; v_call: TRBV24-1; d_call: .; cdr3_nt: TGTGCCACCAGTGACTCTGACGGGAACAATGAGCAGTTCTTC; cdr3_aa: CATSDSDGNNEQFF
clone_size: .; j_call: TRBJ2-1; v_call: TRBV3-1/TRBV3-2; d_call: .; cdr3_nt: TGTGCCAGCAGCCAAGGACTTCATAGCTCCTACAATGAGCAGTTCTTC; cdr3_aa: CASSQGLHSSYNEQFF
clone_size: few; j_call: TRBJ1-2; v_call: TRBV27; d_call: .; cdr3_nt: TGTGCCAGCGCTTTCGGGGGTGGGCGTGGCTACACCTTC; cdr3_aa: CASAFGGGRGYTF
clone_size: .; j_call: TRBJ1-3; v_call: TRBV13; d_call: .; cdr3_nt: TGTGCCAGCAGCTTAGCCAGCGACCGGTCTGCTACTGGAAACACCATATATTTT; cdr3_aa: CASSLASDRSATGNTIYF
clone_size: .; j_call: TRBJ1-5; v_call: TRBV9; d_call: .; cdr3_nt: TGTGCCAGCAGCGTAGGGCAGGGCCGTCAGCCCCAGCATTTT; cdr3_aa: CASSVGQGRQPQHF
clone_size: .; j_call: TRBJ2-5; v_call: TRBV5-5; d_call: .; cdr3_nt: TGTGCCAGCAGCTTGGGAGGGGGAGAGACCCAGTACTTC; cdr3_aa: CASSLGGGETQYF
clone_size: .; j_call: TRBJ2-7; v_call: TRBV7-3; d_call: .; cdr3_nt: TGTGCCAGCAGCTCCCGGCCGGGCGAGCAGTACTTC; cdr3_aa: CASSSRPGEQYF
clone_size: .; j_call: TRBJ1-2; v_call: TRBV4-2; d_call: .; cdr3_nt: TGTGCCAGCAGCCAAGAACAGGGAATTAACTATGGCTACACCTTC; cdr3_aa: CASSQEQGINYGYTF
clone_size: few; j_call: TRBJ2-7; v_call: TRBV11-2; d_call: .; cdr3_nt: TGTGCCAGCAGCTTCGCGGACTTCGGCCCCAATGAGGAGCAGTACTTC; cdr3_aa: CASSFADFGPNEEQYF
clone_size: .; j_call: TRBJ1-2; v_call: TRBV7-6; d_call: TRBD1; cdr3_nt: TGTGCCAGCAGCCACGACAGGGGTTATGGCTACACCTTC; cdr3_aa: CASSHDRGYGYTF
clone_size: .; j_call: TRBJ2-5; v_call: TRBV6-5; d_call: TRBD2; cdr3_nt: TGTGCCAGCAGTTACGGGCGGGGGTACCAAGAGACCCAGTACTTC; cdr3_aa: CASSYGRGYQETQYF
clone_size: .; j_call: TRBJ1-2; v_call: TRBV19; d_call: TRBD1; cdr3_nt: TGTGCCAGTAGTCAGGGGGCCGCAACCAATAACTATGGCTACACCTTC; cdr3_aa: CASSQGAATNNYGYTF
clone_size: .; j_call: TRBJ1-4; v_call: TRBV5-6; d_call: TRBD1; cdr3_nt: TGTGCCAGCAGCTTGGACAGGGGGCTGGGCGGCGAAAAACTGTTTTTT; cdr3_aa: CASSLDRGLGGEKLFF
clone_size: .; j_call: TRBJ1-2; v_call: TRBV2; d_call: .; cdr3_nt: TGTGCCAGCAGTAGGACAGTCCCTAACTATGGCTACACCTTC; cdr3_aa: CASSRTVPNYGYTF
clone_size: .; j_call: TRBJ1-1; v_call: TRBV10-3; d_call: .; cdr3_nt: TGTGCCATCAGGACGGGACTAACACAGAGCATGAACACTGAAGCTTTCTTT; cdr3_aa: CAIRTGLTQSMNTEAFF
clone_size: .; j_call: TRBJ1-6; v_call: TRBV2; d_call: TRBD1; cdr3_nt: TGTGCCAGCAATTCAGACAGGGCATTCGGTAATTCACCCCTCCACTTT; cdr3_aa: CASNSDRAFGNSPLHF
clone_size: .; j_call: TRBJ2-6; v_call: TRBV27; d_call: .; cdr3_nt: TGTGCCAGCAGTTTAAGAGGCCGCTCTGGGGCCAACGTCCTGACTTTC; cdr3_aa: CASSLRGRSGANVLTF
clone_size: .; j_call: TRBJ1-5; v_call: TRBV6-4; d_call: .; cdr3_nt: TGTGCCAGCAGTGCCCGGGAAGGGCCGAATCAGCCCCAGCATTTT; cdr3_aa: CASSAREGPNQPQHF
clone_size: .; j_call: TRBJ1-2; v_call: TRBV6-5; d_call: TRBD1; cdr3_nt: TGTGCCAGCAGCCCCGGGACAGCCTCATGGGGCTACACCTTC; cdr3_aa: CASSPGTASWGYTF
clone_size: .; j_call: TRBJ1-2; v_call: TRBV20-1; d_call: .; cdr3_nt: TGCTGTGTCCAGGGAAGGTATGGCTACACCTTC; cdr3_aa: CCVQGRYGYTF
clone_size: .; j_call: TRBJ1-5; v_call: TRBV30; d_call: TRBD1; cdr3_nt: TGTGCCTGGAGTGCGGGACAGATCAATCAGCCCCAGCATTTT; cdr3_aa: CAWSAGQINQPQHF
clone_size: .; j_call: TRBJ1-3; v_call: TRBV5-1; d_call: TRBD1; cdr3_nt: TGCGCCAGCAGCCTAGAGACAGGGTATGGATCTGGAAACACCATATATTTT; cdr3_aa: CASSLETGYGSGNTIYF
clone_size: .; j_call: TRBJ1-2; v_call: TRBV10-3; d_call: .; cdr3_nt: TGTGCCATCAGTGAGTCGGGGGGTATCAATGGCTACACCTTC; cdr3_aa: CAISESGGINGYTF
clone_size: .; j_call: TRBJ1-2; v_call: TRBV6-5; d_call: .; cdr3_nt: TGTGCCAGCAGTTACCCGAAGGGGGGGGGAGGCTATGGCTACACCTTC; cdr3_aa: CASSYPKGGGGYGYTF
clone_size: .; j_call: TRBJ2-1; v_call: TRBV4-2; d_call: .; cdr3_nt: TGTGCCAGCAGCCAAGATCCTTTTGGCGGGGCCGACTCCAATGAGCAGTTCTTC; cdr3_aa: CASSQDPFGGADSNEQFF
clone_size: .; j_call: TRBJ1-5; v_call: TRBV6-5; d_call: .; cdr3_nt: TGTGCCAGCAGCTACGACGGAGCCCCCAATCAGCCCCAGCATTTT; cdr3_aa: CASSYDGAPNQPQHF
clone_size: .; j_call: TRBJ2-7; v_call: TRBV24-1; d_call: .; cdr3_nt: TGTGCCACCAGAAGACGGGGAACCTACGAGCAGTACTTC; cdr3_aa: CATRRRGTYEQYF
clone_size: few; j_call: TRBJ2-1; v_call: TRBV5-1; d_call: TRBD1; cdr3_nt: TGCGCCAGCAGCTGGGAGACAGGGTTTGAGCAGTTCTTC; cdr3_aa: CASSWETGFEQFF
clone_size: few; j_call: TRBJ2-7; v_call: TRBV3-1/TRBV3-2; d_call: TRBD1; cdr3_nt: TGTGCCAGCAGCCAAGAGGGGACAGGACCCTCCTACGAGCAGTACTTC; cdr3_aa: CASSQEGTGPSYEQYF
clone_size: .; j_call: TRBJ2-5; v_call: TRBV25-1; d_call: TRBD1; cdr3_nt: TGTGCCAGCAGTCGAAGGACAGGAGAGACCCAGTACTTC; cdr3_aa: CASSRRTGETQYF
clone_size: .; j_call: TRBJ2-5; v_call: TRBV9; d_call: .; cdr3_nt: TGTGCCAGCAGCGTAGGGTCAGGGGCCTCCCCCCAAGAGACCCAGTACTTC; cdr3_aa: CASSVGSGASPQETQYF
clone_size: .; j_call: TRBJ1-1; v_call: TRBV7-2; d_call: TRBD1; cdr3_nt: TGTGCCAGCAGCTTGCCCTCAAGGACAGGGAAGAACACTGAAGCTTTCTTT; cdr3_aa: CASSLPSRTGKNTEAFF
clone_size: once; j_call: TRBJ1-5; v_call: TRBV19; d_call: TRBD1; cdr3_nt: TGTGCCAGTAGTATGTACAGGGGAAGGGGCAATCAGCCCCAGCATTTT; cdr3_aa: CASSMYRGRGNQPQHF
clone_size: .; j_call: TRBJ2-3; v_call: TRBV5-6; d_call: TRBD2; cdr3_nt: TGTGCCAGCAGCCGAGCTATGGGACTAGGTGAAGATACGCAGTATTTT; cdr3_aa: CASSRAMGLGEDTQYF
clone_size: .; j_call: TRBJ2-1; v_call: TRBV12-3/TRBV12-4; d_call: TRBD1; cdr3_nt: TGTGCCAGCAGGGGACAGGGTTCGAATGAGCAGTTCTTC; cdr3_aa: CASRGQGSNEQFF
clone_size: .; j_call: TRBJ1-5; v_call: TRBV7-2; d_call: .; cdr3_nt: TGTGCCAGCAGCTTAATCAGGGGTTACGGCAATCAGCCCCAGCATTTT; cdr3_aa: CASSLIRGYGNQPQHF
clone_size: .; j_call: TRBJ2-5; v_call: TRBV3-1/TRBV3-2; d_call: .; cdr3_nt: TGTGCCAGCAGCCGCGGGGCCTCTTTCCGGGACTTCCAAGAGACCCAGTACTTC; cdr3_aa: CASSRGASFRDFQETQYF
clone_size: .; j_call: TRBJ2-5; v_call: TRBV5-1; d_call: .; cdr3_nt: TGCGCCAGCAGCCCAACAGGGAAGGGAGAGACCCAGTACTTC; cdr3_aa: CASSPTGKGETQYF
clone_size: few; j_call: TRBJ1-1; v_call: TRBV12-3/TRBV12-4; d_call: .; cdr3_nt: TGTGCCAGCAGTTTCACACGGAACACTGAAGCTTTCTTT; cdr3_aa: CASSFTRNTEAFF
clone_size: .; j_call: TRBJ2-1; v_call: TRBV7-2; d_call: .; cdr3_nt: TGTGCCAGCAGCTTCAAGGGGGTATGGGAGCAGTTCTTC; cdr3_aa: CASSFKGVWEQFF
clone_size: .; j_call: TRBJ2-7; v_call: TRBV2; d_call: TRBD1; cdr3_nt: TGTGCCAGCAGCGAAAGACAGGGAGTTTTCTACGAGCAGTACTTC; cdr3_aa: CASSERQGVFYEQYF
clone_size: .; j_call: TRBJ1-4; v_call: TRBV5-1; d_call: TRBD1; cdr3_nt: TGCGCCAGCAGCTTGGAGACAGGGGCAGAGGAAAAACTGTTTTTT; cdr3_aa: CASSLETGAEEKLFF
clone_size: .; j_call: TRBJ1-5; v_call: TRBV2; d_call: TRBD1; cdr3_nt: TGTGCCAGCAGTGAATTAGGGACAGGGGGCATCACTGGTAGCAATCAGCCCCAGCATTTT; cdr3_aa: CASSELGTGGITGSNQPQHF
clone_size: .; j_call: TRBJ2-7; v_call: TRBV6-5; d_call: TRBD1; cdr3_nt: TGTGCCAGCAGTTCAGACAGGGTATGGACCTACGAGCAGTACTTC; cdr3_aa: CASSSDRVWTYEQYF
clone_size: .; j_call: TRBJ2-6; v_call: TRBV19; d_call: TRBD1; cdr3_nt: TGTGCCAGTAGTCCGTCCCGGGACAGGCTCGGGGCCAACGTCCTGACTTTC; cdr3_aa: CASSPSRDRLGANVLTF
clone_size: .; j_call: TRBJ1-2; v_call: TRBV4-3; d_call: TRBD1; cdr3_nt: TGCGCCAGCAGCCCGCACTCCGGGACAGGGGTTTTCTTAATGTATGGCTACACCTTC; cdr3_aa: CASSPHSGTGVFLMYGYTF
clone_size: .; j_call: TRBJ2-4; v_call: TRBV27; d_call: TRBD2; cdr3_nt: TGTGCCAGCAGTCCCCGGGACTACCGGGCCAAAAACATTCAGTACTTC; cdr3_aa: CASSPRDYRAKNIQYF
clone_size: .; j_call: TRBJ2-3; v_call: TRBV7-9; d_call: .; cdr3_nt: TGTGCCAGCAGCTCCGACTTTACTAGCACAGATACGCAGTATTTT; cdr3_aa: CASSSDFTSTDTQYF
clone_size: .; j_call: TRBJ1-2; v_call: TRBV18; d_call: .; cdr3_nt: TGTGCCAGCTCACCTATCGTCCTTGAGGGTGGCTACACCTTC; cdr3_aa: CASSPIVLEGGYTF
clone_size: .; j_call: TRBJ2-7; v_call: TRBV5-8; d_call: TRBD1; cdr3_nt: TGTGCCAGCAGCTTGGCCGGGACAGGTCTGACCCACGAGCAGTACTTC; cdr3_aa: CASSLAGTGLTHEQYF
clone_size: .; j_call: TRBJ1-2; v_call: TRBV19; d_call: .; cdr3_nt: TGTGCCAGTAGCCTCGGTTGGTTTAACTATGGCTACACCTTC; cdr3_aa: CASSLGWFNYGYTF
clone_size: .; j_call: TRBJ1-5; v_call: TRBV7-9; d_call: .; cdr3_nt: TGTGCCAGCAGCTTCCCGGGGTATAATCAGCCCCAGCATTTT; cdr3_aa: CASSFPGYNQPQHF
clone_size: .; j_call: TRBJ1-4; v_call: TRBV6-5; d_call: TRBD1; cdr3_nt: TGTGCCAGCAGTAAAAGACAGGGACGAGAAAAACTGTTTTTT; cdr3_aa: CASSKRQGREKLFF
clone_size: .; j_call: TRBJ1-2; v_call: TRBV7-2; d_call: .; cdr3_nt: TGTGCCAGTATCCCTGAGGGCCAGCCTCGTGTCTATGGCTACACCTTC; cdr3_aa: CASIPEGQPRVYGYTF
clone_size: .; j_call: TRBJ1-1; v_call: TRBV4-1; d_call: .; cdr3_nt: TGCGCCAGCAGCCAAGATACCCCGGGACGCGGGGGTGAAGCTTTCTTT; cdr3_aa: CASSQDTPGRGGEAFF
clone_size: .; j_call: TRBJ1-6; v_call: TRBV4-1; d_call: TRBD1; cdr3_nt: TGCGCCAGCAGCCAGGAGGGACAGGGGTGGTATTCACCCCTCCACTTT; cdr3_aa: CASSQEGQGWYSPLHF